This passage covers 22 T cell receptor beta chains from one sample sequenced in a study of blood T cell repertoires in COVID-19. Profiling relied on immunoSEQ multiplex PCR, and the TCRdb table lists in-frame clones only, not all of them. This table has some 260,000 clones, approximately 90% appearing once. The sample comprised PBMCs or T cells enriched from blood (not recorded which). The receptors originated from a man aged 40-55 years who had recovered from COVID-19.

The chain carries TRBV19 and TRBJ2-3, with 11 bases lining up with TRBD2. V lost 2 bases, J lost 6 bases, and 7 bases stayed unmatched. The germline V gene has CDR1 LNHDA and CDR2 SQIVND (reference sequence). The CDR3 contains 16 residues. Here the CDR3 DNA reads TGTGCCAGTAGTATATTACTAGCGGGAGTTTCTGATACGCAGTATTTT. Its protein product is CASSILLAGVSDTQYF.

In its sample, this clone was seen once. The V call is TRBV10-3, the J call TRBJ2-2; the D gene is possibly TRBD1 (6 bases). CDR3 length: 15 amino acids. V lost 6 bases and J lost 4, with 15 bases in between. The germline CDR1 and CDR2 sequences are ENHRY and SYGVKD. CDR3 DNA: TGTGCCATCAGGCGACGGACAGCCCTCACCGGGGAGCTGTTTTTT. It yields the protein CAIRRRTALTGELFF.

The chain couples TRBV19 to TRBJ2-3; D is unresolved. This CDR3 has 13 amino acids. Per the germline V gene, CDR1 is LNHDA and CDR2 is SQIVND (reference sequence). The V end lost 6 bases, the J end lost 4 bases, and 11 bases lay between the germline ends. CDR3 nucleotides: TGTGCCAGTAGCCTCGTGGCCGCAGATACGCAGTATTTT. The encoded protein is CASSLVAADTQYF.

The chain employs TRBV24-1 and TRBJ2-3; 8 bases map to TRBD1. This CDR3 comprises 14 residues. V trimming: 4 bases; J trimming: 2 bases; junction bases outside the gene matches: 1. The germline V gene encodes CDR1 KGHDR and CDR2 SFDVKD. The CDR3 DNA sequence: TGTGCCACCAGTGACCAGGGGGCCACAGATACGCAGTATTTT. Protein: CATSDQGATDTQYF.

The V and J genes are TRBV11-2 and TRBJ2-1; no clear D gene. The V and J ends lost 2 bases and 7 bases respectively, with 12 bases between them. The CDR3 has 14 amino acids. The germline V gene has CDR1 SGHAT and CDR2 FQNNGV. The CDR3 region is CASSLPWRFNEQFF. The CDR3 bases are TGTGCCAGCAGCTTACCATGGCGGTTTAATGAGCAGTTCTTC.

For this clone: Different DNA sequences within this sample yield the same CDR3. V usage is TRBV7-8 and J usage is TRBJ2-2, with 7 bases matching TRBD2. Germline CDR1 is SGHVS and CDR2 is FQNEAQ. V lost 6 bases and J lost 6; bases outside the gene matches: 4. The CDR3 contains 13 residues. The CDR3 DNA is TGTGCCAGCAGTAGACTAGCTGCCGGGGAGCTGTTTTTT. It translates to CASSRLAAGELFF.

The chain links TRBV7-2 to TRBJ1-1; D may be TRBD1 (5 bases). Germline CDR1 and CDR2: SGHTA and FQGNSA. With 5 bases removed from V and 4 bases from J, the gap between germline ends came to 17 bases. This CDR3 is built from 15 residues. The CDR3 reads CASSLRSGEGTEAFF. The CDR3 bases are TGTGCCAGCAGCCTACGCTCGGGGGAGGGCACTGAAGCTTTCTTT.

This chain connects TRBV9 to TRBJ2-3; D is ambiguous. The CDR3 has 15 amino acids. V lost 0 bases to trimming and J lost 0 bases, with 8 bases between them. Germline CDR1 SGDLS, CDR2 YYNGEE. CDR3 in amino acids: CASSVVVSSTDTQYF. The CDR3 DNA is TGTGCCAGCAGCGTAGTAGTATCTAGCACAGATACGCAGTATTTT.

The chain is built from TRBV29-1 and TRBJ2-1; maybe TRBD2 (6 bases). Per the germline V gene, CDR1 is SQVTM and CDR2 is ANQGSEA. The germline V and J ends were trimmed by 0 bases and 1 base, with 13 bases remaining between them. The CDR3 is 16 amino acids. The CDR3 here is CSVEDRRDASYNEQFF. DNA of the CDR3: TGCAGCGTTGAAGATCGGAGGGACGCATCCTACAATGAGCAGTTCTTC.

Only one count was recorded for this clone. The J gene is TRBJ1-5, the V gene TRBV7-6; 7 bases agree with TRBD1. Looked up from germline, CDR1 is SGHVS and CDR2 is FNYEAQ. The length of the CDR3 is 14 residues. The J segment lost 6 bases and the V segment lost 1 base, leaving 3 bases of the junction unmatched. The CDR3 DNA reads as TGTGCCAGCAGCTTAGGACAGGGAGGTCAGCCCCAGCATTTT. This codes for CASSLGQGGQPQHF.

V is TRBV5-1 and J is TRBJ2-1; 9 bases are shared with TRBD1. CDR3 length equals 16 residues. With V trimmed by 0 bases and J by 10 bases, 11 bases remained unmatched. Germline V gives CDR1 SGHRS, CDR2 YFSETQ. CDR3 nucleotide sequence: TGCGCCAGCAGCTTGGCCGGGACAGGGAGATTGATAGAGCAGTTCTTC. Residues: CASSLAGTGRLIEQFF. Together with reference TRBV5-1 and TRBJ2-1, the CDR3 gives the full variable domain: KAGVTQTPRYLIKTRGQQVTLSCSPISGHRSVSWYQQTPGQGLQFLFEYFSETQRNKGNFPGRFSGRQFSNSRSEMNVSTLELGDSALYLCASSLAGTGRLIEQFFGPGTRLTVL.

This clone was found once. CDR3 sequence: CASSEGGTVSYNSPLHF. In DNA, the CDR3 is TGTGCCAGCAGTGAAGGGGGGACAGTTTCGTATAATTCACCCCTCCACTTT. The V and J genes are TRBV2 and TRBJ1-6; 7 nucleotides agree with TRBD1. CDR3 length equals 17 residues. The junction had 7 bases not matched to a gene; V was cut back by 1 base and J by 4 bases. Germline V gene data show CDR1 as SNHLY and CDR2 as FYNNEI. Drawing the rest from reference TRBV2 and TRBJ1-6, the complete variable domain is EPEVTQTPSHQVTQMGQEVILRCVPISNHLYFYWYRQILGQKVEFLVSFYNNEISEKSEIFDDQFSVERPDGSNFTLKIRSTKLEDSAMYFCASSEGGTVSYNSPLHFGNGTRLTVT.

This sequence joins TRBV6-5 and TRBJ2-7, with 7 bases aligning to TRBD1. This CDR3 region has 14 residues. Germline V gene lookup returns CDR1 MNHEY and CDR2 SVGAGI. J gave up 1 base and V 7 bases, and 7 bases lay outside the gene matches. The DNA for the CDR3 is TGTGCCAGCACCCAGGACAGGATTTCCTACGAGCAGTACTTC. This sequence encodes CASTQDRISYEQYF.

The gene calls are TRBV7-9 and TRBJ2-2; D gene ambiguous. The germline gives CDR1 SEHNR, CDR2 FQNEAQ (reference sequence). The V and J ends lost 2 bases and 2 bases respectively, with 18 bases between them. The CDR3 consists of 18 residues. CDR3 nucleotide sequence: TGTGCCAGCAGCTTATATTGGCACGGCGGCCTCAACACCGGGGAGCTGTTTTTT. It specifies CASSLYWHGGLNTGELFF.

The chain couples TRBV6-5 to TRBJ1-1; maybe TRBD1 (5 bases). The CDR3 extends over 15 amino acids. Germline CDR1 and CDR2: MNHEY and SVGAGI. V lost 2 bases and J 11 bases, leaving 21 bases between the germline ends. The DNA of the CDR3 is TGTGCCAGCAGTTACGTTGTTGGGGCAGACCGTGCCGCTTTCTTT. Its protein is CASSYVVGADRAAFF.

The CDR3 here is CSASLGARTYEQYF. In nucleotides, the CDR3 is TGCAGTGCTAGTTTAGGGGCCCGTACCTACGAGCAGTACTTC. The gene calls are TRBV20-1 and TRBJ2-7, with D maybe TRBD1 (5 bases). The germline V gene encodes CDR1 DFQATT and CDR2 SNEGSKA (reference sequence). Trimming took 3 bases from V and 2 from J, leaving 14 bases between them. The CDR3 covers 14 residues.

This chain links TRBV19 with TRBJ1-2, with 11 bases aligning to TRBD1. With 6 bases clipped from V and 4 bases from J, the junction kept 4 bases outside the gene matches. The CDR3 contains 14 residues. From germline, CDR1 is LNHDA and CDR2 SQIVND (reference sequence). Here the CDR3 DNA reads TGTGCCAGTAGGATGGACAGGGGGCTCTATGGCTACACCTTC. The encoded protein is CASRMDRGLYGYTF.

The CDR3 bases are TGTGCCAGTATTGGGACAGAGAACACTGAAGCTTTCTTT. The encoded protein is CASIGTENTEAFF. V usage is TRBV19 and J usage is TRBJ1-1; 7 bases map to TRBD1. J gave up 1 base and V 7 bases, and 3 bases lay outside the gene matches. The CDR3 is 13 residues long. CDR1 and CDR2 (germline): LNHDA, SQIVND (reference sequence).

The chain employs TRBV9 and TRBJ2-5; D ambiguous. The germline V and J ends were trimmed by 2 bases and 1 base, with 9 bases remaining between them. CDR3 size: 14 residues. Germline CDR1 and CDR2: SGDLS and YYNGEE. CDR3 in amino acids: CASSVSHLQETQYF. DNA of the CDR3: TGTGCCAGCAGCGTGAGCCACCTCCAAGAGACCCAGTACTTC.

The chain uses TRBV13 and TRBJ1-3; unclear D gene. V was clipped by 4 bases and J by 7 bases, with 17 bases between them. Germline V gives CDR1 PRHDT, CDR2 FYEKMQ (reference sequence). This CDR3 contains 15 residues. This chain's CDR3 is CASSSSNGVRNTIYF. In DNA, the CDR3 is TGTGCCAGCAGCTCGTCCAACGGGGTCCGGAACACCATATATTTT.

This clone was recorded many times. This chain links TRBV7-8 with TRBJ1-1; no clear D. The CDR3 consists of 13 residues. Trimming stripped 6 bases from V and 1 base from J, with 9 bases between. Per germline, CDR1 SGHVS and CDR2 FQNEAQ. In nucleotides, the CDR3 is TGTGCCAGCAGTTACCGGGGGAACACTGAAGCTTTCTTT. Translating it yields CASSYRGNTEAFF.

A word on this clone: This same CDR3 is encoded by further DNA sequences in the sample. This chain uses TRBV6-5 with TRBJ2-7; 8 bases are a match to TRBD1. With 5 bases clipped from V and 2 bases from J, the junction kept 8 bases outside the gene matches. The germline V gene has CDR1 MNHEY and CDR2 SVGAGI. CDR3 length: 15 amino acids. This CDR3 is CASSPDRGRTYEQYF. DNA for the CDR3: TGTGCCAGCAGTCCCGACAGGGGCCGGACCTACGAGCAGTACTTC.